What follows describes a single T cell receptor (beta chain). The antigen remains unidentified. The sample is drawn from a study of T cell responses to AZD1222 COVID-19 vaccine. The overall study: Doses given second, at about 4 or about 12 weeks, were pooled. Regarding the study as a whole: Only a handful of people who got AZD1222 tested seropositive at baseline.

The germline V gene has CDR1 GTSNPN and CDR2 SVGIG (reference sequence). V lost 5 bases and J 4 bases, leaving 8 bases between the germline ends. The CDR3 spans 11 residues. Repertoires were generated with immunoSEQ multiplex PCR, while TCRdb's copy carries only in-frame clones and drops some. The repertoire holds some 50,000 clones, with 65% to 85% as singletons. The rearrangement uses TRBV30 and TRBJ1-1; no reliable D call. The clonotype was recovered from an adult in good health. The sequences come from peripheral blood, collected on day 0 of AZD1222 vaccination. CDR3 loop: CAWGRGTEAFF. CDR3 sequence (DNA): TGTGCCTGGGGCCGGGGCACTGAAGCTTTCTTT.